Sequencing of this T cell receptor (beta chain) was carried out in a study of shared clonotypes between healthy human individuals (dated by TCRdb to 2018 to 2020). Regarding the complete study: A couple of women and a few men aged 18 to 49 years were included in the cohort. To estimate repertoire size and how much clonotypes are shared between individuals, the study performed deep sequencing of blood TCR repertoires from 4 to 6 healthy adults. Each donor's leukapheresis produced roughly between roughly 0.94 and 9.5 billion PBMCs. For each donor, CD4 naive and CD4 memory were each run on three plates, CD8 naive on two plates, and CD8 memory on one plate. Different laboratories and diverse techniques were used to prepare libraries and sequence TCR repertoires, to increase sequencing depth and limit assay-specific biases. Here is what the overall study found, with its caveats: Sampling was restricted to blood, and TCR repertoires in tissue are likely to differ from TCR repertoires in blood. Because the study included a small number of donors, the genetic and exposure-history diversity represented was limited. Even with the large sequencing depth, rarefaction of the sorted-subset datasets indicated that sequencing was incomplete. Sharing across a few donors was observed for approximately 5% of naive CD4, about 3.2% of naive CD8, 2% to 2.5% of memory CD4, and 0.4% of memory CD8 clonotypes. Higher generation probabilities were observed for clonotypes shared by all four sorted-subset donors than for non-shared clonotypes. Based on pairwise subsampling, the degree of clonotype sharing among donors was expected to be affected by sequencing depth. Naive subsets generally had larger estimated clonotype richness than memory subsets did.

The germline V gene yields SGHAT for CDR1 and FQNNGV for CDR2. The CDR3 starts with the cysteine, ends with the phenylalanine, and has 11 residues. The DNA shown is the 33-base CDR3, in frame from base 1. V is reduced by 5 bases and J by 5 bases, leaving a spacing of 7 bases between them. Using the deep immunoSEQ assay, TCR CDR3 regions were amplified from genomic DNA by multiplex PCR. Genomic DNA extracted from each cell subset was distributed evenly over all wells of several immunoSEQ 96-well plates, and each plate served as one replicate. For sorted subsets, around 200 ng genomic DNA, equal to 30,000 to 35,000 T cell genomes, was loaded into each replicate PCR. The purified libraries were quantified using a Qubit 3.0 fluorometer, sized with a Bioanalyzer 2100, and then quantified again using the KAPA Library Quantification kit. A separate single-read 150-cycle Illumina NextSeq 550 flow cell was used to sequence each immunoSEQ 96-well plate. For the original study's pipeline: The immunoSEQ output contained only junctional sequences without quality scores, so filtering could not match that applied to full-length reads. Sequences were annotated with PyIR, a Python wrapper for IgBLAST v1.9, using IMGT germline references to assign V/J genes and CDR3. Reads were filtered out if the reads had weak V/J assignments (E-value above 1e-6), no CDR3, stop codons, out-of-frame junctions, or ambiguous translated residues. V3J clonotypes were defined as sequences sharing an identical inferred V gene, J gene, and CDR3 amino acid sequence. Percentage overlap between repertoires was computed as shared unique clonotypes divided by the size of the smaller repertoire. Repertoire richness was assessed with RTK rarefaction, the Chao1 estimator, and Recon v2.1 estimates of unobserved clonotypes. Generation probabilities were computed with OLGA for all TCRbeta clonotypes obtained by the gDNA method from a handful of donors. TCRdb limited this immuneACCESS table to in-frame rearrangements with V and J called. A share of clones is missing; checked studies link under half to unresolved V genes, and the rest is unexplained. The V and J calls and clone size come from that table; D and trimming were worked out from the DNA. In this sample the table shows 550,000 to 650,000 clones, about 96% of which occur a single time. Of the sample, approximately 0.1% is held by the ten largest clones.

As concerns this clone: What this receptor recognizes is not known. No base quality values were provided; no much bigger clone lies one nucleotide off.

CD8 naive samples consisted of CD45RO-negative cells that were positively selected for CCR7, yielding a CD45RA+CCR7+ population without TemRA cells. Healthy HIV-negative adults with no recently reported acute infections or vaccinations were included as donors. Every donor was a Caucasian adult residing in Nashville, Tennessee, USA. Blood was obtained by leukapheresis, after which PBMCs were separated by Ficoll-Histopaque density gradient centrifugation and cryopreserved in liquid nitrogen vapor phase. Analytical flow cytometry was used to check the purity and quantity of each magnetically sorted T cell population. Genomic DNA was isolated from every sorted fraction and measured by UV absorbance on a Nanodrop 2000c.

This receptor chain uses TRBV11-2 and TRBJ2-7, with the D gene tentatively TRBD1 or TRBD2, based on 6 matching bases in each. Sequenced material: naive CD8+ T cells sorted from blood. The sample's cell subset or site, from its label and the paper: CD45RA+CCR7+. The clonotype was recovered from a woman aged 25 to 39 in good health. The sequenced DNA is TGTGCCAGCAGCAGGGGGGACGAGCAGTACTTC. Its translation is CASSRGDEQYF.